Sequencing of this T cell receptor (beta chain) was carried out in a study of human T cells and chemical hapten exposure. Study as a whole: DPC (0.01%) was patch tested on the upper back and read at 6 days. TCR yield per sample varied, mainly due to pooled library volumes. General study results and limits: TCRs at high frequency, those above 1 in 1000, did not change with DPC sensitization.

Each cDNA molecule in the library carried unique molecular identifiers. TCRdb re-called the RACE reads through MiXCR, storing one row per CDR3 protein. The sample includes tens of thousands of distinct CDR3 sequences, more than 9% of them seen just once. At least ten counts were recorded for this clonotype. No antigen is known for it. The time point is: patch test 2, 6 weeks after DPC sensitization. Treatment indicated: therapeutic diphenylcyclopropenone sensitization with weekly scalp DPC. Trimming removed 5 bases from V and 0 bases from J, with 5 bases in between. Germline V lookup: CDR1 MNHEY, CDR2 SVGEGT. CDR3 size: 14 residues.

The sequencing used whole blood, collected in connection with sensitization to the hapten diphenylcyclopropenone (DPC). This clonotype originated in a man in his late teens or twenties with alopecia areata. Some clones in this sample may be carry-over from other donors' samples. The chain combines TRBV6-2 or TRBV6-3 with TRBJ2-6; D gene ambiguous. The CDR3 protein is CASSQSSGANVLTF. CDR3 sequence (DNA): TGTGCCAGCAGTCAGAGCTCTGGGGCCAACGTCCTGACTTTC.